In this sample, the clone carrying this TCR beta chain turned up a few times. Its cognate antigen is unknown. Other DNA variants within this sample encode the same CDR3. All of the isolated RNA was reverse transcribed, so expressed TCRB transcripts were sequenced. Assay: immunoSEQ multiplex PCR; the TCRdb copy retains only in-frame clones and omits some. The sample lists 500,000 to 850,000 clones; more than 12% were seen once. The source of the sample is a study of beta chain features in type 1 diabetes. Background on the study: Sorted cells numbering 107,917,701 were examined across all samples.

Study results and caveats: TCRB rearrangement may or may not be influenced by HLA type; here this remained unresolved. Shorter TCRB CDR3s, moderately but significantly so, were found in Type 1 diabetes patients in all four CD4+ subsets.

Sequences were obtained from naive CD4+ T cells from blood. This receptor was identified in a man aged 18 to 30 with type 1 diabetes.

The CDR3 loop is CASSLRQGTDTQYF. The CDR3 DNA sequence: TGTGCCAGCAGCTTAAGACAGGGCACAGATACGCAGTATTTT. The rearrangement links TRBV7-2 to TRBJ2-3, with a possible D match to TRBD1 (6 bases). V lost 2 bases and J lost 1, with 7 bases in between. CDR3 length equals 14 residues. Germline V lookup: CDR1 SGHTA, CDR2 FQGNSA.